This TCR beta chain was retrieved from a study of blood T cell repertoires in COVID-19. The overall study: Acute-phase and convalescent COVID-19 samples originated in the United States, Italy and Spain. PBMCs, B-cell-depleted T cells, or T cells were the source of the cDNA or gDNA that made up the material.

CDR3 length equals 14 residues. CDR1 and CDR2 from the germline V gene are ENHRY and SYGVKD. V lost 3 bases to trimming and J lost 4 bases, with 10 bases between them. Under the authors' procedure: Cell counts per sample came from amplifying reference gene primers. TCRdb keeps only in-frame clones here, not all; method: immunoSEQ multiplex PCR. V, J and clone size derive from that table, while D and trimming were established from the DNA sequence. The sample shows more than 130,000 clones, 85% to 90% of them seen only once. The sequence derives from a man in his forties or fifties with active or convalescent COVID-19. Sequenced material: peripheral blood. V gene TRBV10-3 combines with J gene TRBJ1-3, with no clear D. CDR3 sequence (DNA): TGTGCCATCAGTGACTCAGGTTTGGGAAACACCATATATTTT. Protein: CAISDSGLGNTIYF.